Listed here is a single T cell receptor (beta chain). The data derive from a study of PD-L1 blockade in urothelial cancer. Clones were read by immunoSEQ multiplex PCR, and TCRdb kept only the in-frame ones, dropping some. The sample comprises about 80,000 clones, roughly 87% of which are singletons, and about 6% rests with the top ten. The length of the CDR3 is 14 residues. CDR1 and CDR2 (germline): SGHTA, FQGNSA. V was cut by 4 bases and J by 4 bases, with 10 bases left in between. The sequence was collected from a woman aged 65 to 85 with urothelial cancer. The sample in question was PBMCs, obtained around atezolizumab (anti-PD-L1) treatment. The chain has TRBV7-2 and TRBJ1-4, with D possibly being TRBD1 (5 bases). The CDR3 here is CASSSRVHNEKLFF. The CDR3 DNA is TGTGCCAGCAGCTCCAGGGTACATAATGAAAAACTGTTTTTT.